This record covers a single T cell receptor (beta chain). No antigen is known for it. This specimen comes from a study of T cell responses to AZD1222 COVID-19 vaccine. Study-wide points: Among vaccine-associated CD4 TCRs, coverage spanned spike, with dominance at 160-218 and 743-854. Among AZD1222 vaccinees, only five or six were seropositive at baseline. Increases in Spike-specific TCR breadth and depth were seen after two AZD1222 doses. Females made up more of the donors, who were largely white British, and clonal diversity may have come out too low.

V was clipped by 4 bases and J by 1 base, with 20 bases between them. Germline lookup yields CDR1 SGDLS and CDR2 YYNGEE. This CDR3 is 17 amino acids long. The protocol was immunoSEQ multiplex PCR, while the TCRdb copy is restricted to in-frame clones and leaves out a portion. The profile shows fewer than 85,000 clones, 80% to 90% of them singletons. The receptor was derived from an adult who received the AZD1222 COVID-19 vaccine. Sequencing used peripheral blood, obtained 28 days after the second AZD1222 dose. The rearrangement uses TRBV9 and TRBJ1-2, with D possibly TRBD1 on 6 matching bases. The CDR3 DNA is TGTGCCAGCAGCCCCCGGTTCGGGGGGGCCCATAACTATGGCTACACCTTC. This codes for CASSPRFGGAHNYGYTF.